A single sample gave rise to the 5 T cell receptor beta chains below, sequenced in a study of shared clonotypes between healthy human individuals. Using immunoSEQ multiplex PCR, the repertoire was profiled, and TCRdb retains in-frame clones only, with some absent. The data contain under 2,500,000 clones, approximately 96% of them singletons. Sequences were obtained from naive CD4+ T cells sorted from blood. The subset was: CD45RA+ positively selected. These receptors originate from a young man in good health.

This clone was seen once. The V gene is TRBV11-3, the J gene TRBJ1-2; D ambiguous. Trimming took off 3 bases at V and 1 base at J, with 3 bases between the two ends. The CDR3 has 12 residues. Germline V CDR1 and CDR2: SGHNT, YENEEA. The CDR3 sequence is CASSFRNYGYTF. Here the CDR3 DNA reads TGTGCCAGCAGCTTCCGTAACTATGGCTACACCTTC.

This clone showed up just once. J is TRBJ2-5 and V is TRBV28, with 9 positions matching TRBD1. The CDR3 runs 15 residues. Germline V gene data show CDR1 as MDHEN and CDR2 as SYDVKM. Trimming cost V 5 bases and J 5 bases; bases outside gene matches: 9. The CDR3 is CASSRSGTGRETQYF. The DNA for the CDR3 is TGTGCCAGCAGTAGATCCGGGACAGGGCGGGAGACCCAGTACTTC.

V is TRBV6-5 and J is TRBJ1-1, with D hard to call. This CDR3 has 15 residues. Germline CDR1 reads MNHEY; CDR2 reads SVGAGI. Trimming cost V 6 bases and J 2 bases, with 16 bases left between them. CDR3 in DNA: TGTGCCAGCAGCCGTGAGGGCCTGACCAACACTGAAGCTTTCTTT. Translated, it gives CASSREGLTNTEAFF.

The rearrangement uses TRBV5-1 and TRBJ2-3; no reliable D call. Germline V gene sequence: CDR1 SGHRS, CDR2 YFSETQ. The CDR3 is 15 amino acids. Trimming removed 2 bases at V and 8 bases at J, with 18 bases between. The CDR3 protein is CASSFERPALATQYF. In DNA, the CDR3 is TGCGCCAGCAGCTTCGAACGCCCTGCCTTAGCTACGCAGTATTTT. The full variable domain, in which reference TRBV5-1 and TRBJ2-3 provide the parts outside the CDR3, is KAGVTQTPRYLIKTRGQQVTLSCSPISGHRSVSWYQQTPGQGLQFLFEYFSETQRNKGNFPGRFSGRQFSNSRSEMNVSTLELGDSALYLCASSFERPALATQYFGPGTRLTVL.

The V gene is TRBV28, the J gene TRBJ2-7; 9 nucleotides line up with TRBD2. Germline values: CDR1 MDHEN, CDR2 SYDVKM. This CDR3 region has 15 residues. After removal of 5 bases from V and 3 bases from J, the junction contained 8 bases not matched to a gene. Written as DNA, the CDR3 is TGTGCCAGCAGTGCACCGGGACTAGCTGTCTACGAGCAGTACTTC. The encoded protein is CASSAPGLAVYEQYF.